One and the same sample provided the 12 T cell receptor beta chains below, sequenced in a study of blood T cell repertoires in COVID-19 (dated by TCRdb to about 2020). Library preparation employed the immunoSEQ multiplex PCR assay. This is the immuneACCESS table as TCRdb keeps it, with only in-frame sequences that have V and J called. A part of the clones is gone; compared with another copy, unresolved V genes explain less than half, and the rest is unexplained. The sample table shows over 200,000 clones, and approximately 91% are seen once. Of the sample, 2.5% to 3% falls within the top ten clones. Sequencing was done on a sample of peripheral blood. The receptors here all came from a woman aged 55-70 years with acute or convalescent COVID-19.

The genes are TRBV5-1 and TRBJ1-3; D gene unclear. From germline, CDR1 is SGHRS and CDR2 YFSETQ. V lost 3 bases to trimming and J lost 0 bases, with 10 bases between them. The CDR3 is 15 amino acids. The CDR3 coding sequence is TGCGCCAGCAGCTCGACACCCCACTCTGGAAACACCATATATTTT. This translates into CASSSTPHSGNTIYF. Supplemented by reference TRBV5-1 and TRBJ1-3, the full variable domain reads KAGVTQTPRYLIKTRGQQVTLSCSPISGHRSVSWYQQTPGQGLQFLFEYFSETQRNKGNFPGRFSGRQFSNSRSEMNVSTLELGDSALYLCASSSTPHSGNTIYFGEGSWLTVV.

The CDR3 DNA sequence: TGTGCCAGCAGTTGGGGAAGCGGGAGGTCCTACAATGAGCAGTTCTTC. Its protein product is CASSWGSGRSYNEQFF. The rearrangement uses TRBV6-5 and TRBJ2-1, with 9 nucleotides matching TRBD2. The CDR3 spans 16 residues. Germline V gene data show CDR1 as MNHEY and CDR2 as SVGAGI. J gave up 1 base and V 4 bases, and 5 bases lay outside the gene matches.

CDR3 residues: CASSLVAEAFF. The CDR3 DNA reads TGTGCCAGCAGTTTAGTCGCTGAAGCTTTCTTT. The chain carries TRBV12-3 or TRBV12-4 and TRBJ1-1; unclear D gene. The CDR3 runs to 11 residues. Trimming pared 1 base from V and 6 bases from J, leaving 3 bases between.

The chain has TRBV19 and TRBJ2-3, with 7 bases fitting TRBD2. The V segment lost 5 bases and the J segment 5 bases; nucleotides outside the gene matches: 13. This CDR3 spans 16 amino acids. CDR1 is LNHDA, CDR2 SQIVND, per germline (reference sequence). The CDR3 bases are TGTGCCAGTAGTTTACGACTAGCTAAGTTCGTAGATACGCAGTATTTT. This sequence encodes CASSLRLAKFVDTQYF.

This sequence joins TRBV7-9 and TRBJ1-5; tentatively, D is TRBD1 (6 bases). This CDR3 spans 13 amino acids. CDR1 and CDR2 from the germline V gene are SEHNR and FQNEAQ (reference sequence). Trimming left V 4 bases short and J 6 bases short, with 10 bases between. CDR3 amino acids: CASSSEQGQPQHF. In DNA form, the CDR3 reads TGTGCCAGCAGCTCAGAACAGGGTCAGCCCCAGCATTTT.

The gene calls are TRBV30 and TRBJ1-3, with TRBD1 identical over 8 bases. CDR3 length: 14 amino acids. V dropped 0 bases and J dropped 4; count of bases not matched to a gene: 2. CDR1 and CDR2 (germline): GTSNPN, SVGIG (reference sequence). In nucleotides, the CDR3 is TGTGCCTGGAGTGTAGGACAGGGCGGAAACACCATATATTTT. Its protein product is CAWSVGQGGNTIYF.

This sequence joins TRBV19 and TRBJ1-2; the D gene is possibly TRBD1 (5 bases). The ends were cut back, 7 bases at V and 2 bases at J, with 14 bases in the middle. Per germline, CDR1 LNHDA and CDR2 SQIVND (reference sequence). This CDR3 is 14 amino acids long. The CDR3 bases are TGTGCCAGTAATCCCACGGGACTGAACTATGGCTACACCTTC. It codes for CASNPTGLNYGYTF.

The chain links TRBV30 to TRBJ2-3; a possible D gene is TRBD2 (7 bases). The germline CDR1 and CDR2 sequences are GTSNPN and SVGIG (reference sequence). This CDR3 is built from 14 residues. The V end lost 3 bases, the J end lost 3 bases, and 13 bases lay between the germline ends. CDR3 amino acids: CAWRRAGATDTQYF. CDR3 nucleotide sequence: TGTGCCTGGAGGAGGGCGGGGGCAACAGATACGCAGTATTTT. Full variable domain (remainder filled in from reference TRBV30 and TRBJ2-3): SQTIHQWPATLVQPVGSPLSLECTVEGTSNPNLYWYRQAAGRGLQLLFYSVGIGQISSEVPQNLSASRPQDRQFILSSKKLLLSDSGFYLCAWRRAGATDTQYFGPGTRLTVL.

The chain uses TRBV5-6 and TRBJ2-7; D is perhaps TRBD1 (5 bases). Germline V gives CDR1 SGHDT, CDR2 YYEEEE. V lost 0 bases and J 8 bases, leaving 6 bases between the germline ends. This CDR3 region has 11 residues. CDR3 DNA: TGTGCCAGCAGCTTGGGACAGAAGCAGTACTTC. Its protein product is CASSLGQKQYF.

This clone appeared once. The chain joins TRBV9 to TRBJ1-2; maybe TRBD1 (6 bases). Per germline, CDR1 SGDLS and CDR2 YYNGEE. V was clipped by 7 bases and J by 4 bases, with 17 bases between them. This CDR3 is 14 amino acids long. This chain's CDR3 is CASSSETGLYGYTF. The CDR3 nucleotides are TGTGCCAGCTCGTCTGAAACAGGGCTCTATGGCTACACCTTC.

This chain uses TRBV7-2 with TRBJ2-1; TRBD2 matches at 11 bases. V shed 5 bases, J shed 6 bases, and the junction held 9 bases outside the gene matches. Germline V gene lookup returns CDR1 SGHTA and CDR2 FQGNSA. The CDR3 is 16 residues long. The CDR3 nucleotides are TGTGCCAGCAGCGCGACTAGCGGGATAAGAACCAATGAGCAGTTCTTC. It is translated as CASSATSGIRTNEQFF.

The J gene is TRBJ2-7, the V gene TRBV3-1 (or the pseudogene TRBV3-2); no clear D gene. Germline V gene data show CDR1 as LGHDT and CDR2 as YNNKEL (reference sequence). The CDR3 totals 12 residues. V lost 4 bases and J lost 2, with 6 bases in between. CDR3 amino acids: CASSLSAYEQYF. The CDR3 DNA sequence: TGTGCCAGCAGCCTGAGTGCCTACGAGCAGTACTTC.